The entry below describes one T cell receptor (beta chain). These data originate in a study of blood T cell repertoires in COVID-19. Trimming cost V 3 bases and J 4 bases; bases outside gene matches: 4. This CDR3 has 15 residues. Germline CDR1 KGHSH, CDR2 LQKENI. Clones were sequenced by immunoSEQ multiplex PCR, and TCRdb holds only the in-frame ones, with some missing. The repertoire has approximately 63,000 clones, about nine tenths of them found once; the top ten carry 8.6%. The receptor was derived from a human donor in a cohort sampled during active COVID-19. Sequencing was done on a sample of peripheral blood. The chain has TRBV18 and TRBJ2-7; 12 nucleotides agree with TRBD1. CDR3 sequence: CASSPGTGGGYEQYF. The CDR3 nucleotides read TGTGCCAGCTCACCCGGGACAGGGGGCGGGTACGAGCAGTACTTC.